Ten or more counts support the clone carrying this T cell receptor beta chain. The data were obtained in a study of response to subunit inactivated influenza vaccine. TCRdb used MiXCR to reprocess the RT-PCR reads, holding one entry per CDR3 protein. The sample gives just under 250,000 distinct CDR3 sequences, roughly an eighth of which show up once; more than 7% is in the top ten. This clonotype was sampled from a man aged 45 to 65 who received an inactivated influenza vaccine. The sample was non-naive T cells sorted from PBMCs, taken 14 to 15 days before vaccination.

The CDR3 here is CASSLRGGGYTF. Written as DNA, the CDR3 is TGTGCCAGCAGTTTAAGGGGAGGTGGCTACACCTTC. This rearrangement joins TRBV12-3 or TRBV12-4 to TRBJ1-2; D possibly corresponds to TRBD1 (5 bases). This CDR3 is built from 12 residues. V was shortened by 2 bases and J by 7 bases, with 8 bases between the two germline ends.